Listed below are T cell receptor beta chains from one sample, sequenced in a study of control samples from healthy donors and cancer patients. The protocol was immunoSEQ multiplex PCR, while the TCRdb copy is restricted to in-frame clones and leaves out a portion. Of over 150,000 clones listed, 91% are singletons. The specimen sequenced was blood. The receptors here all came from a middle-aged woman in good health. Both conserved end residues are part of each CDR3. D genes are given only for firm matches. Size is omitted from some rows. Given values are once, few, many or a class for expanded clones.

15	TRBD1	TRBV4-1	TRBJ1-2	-	CASSLRDRGDYGYTF	TGCGCCAGCAGCCTAAGAGACAGGGGAGACTATGGCTACACCTTC
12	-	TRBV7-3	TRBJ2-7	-	CASSSRDGEQYF	TGTGCCAGCAGCTCTAGGGACGGTGAGCAGTACTTC
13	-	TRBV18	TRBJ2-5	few	CASSSRLSETQYF	TGTGCCAGCTCCTCCCGCCTCTCAGAGACCCAGTACTTC
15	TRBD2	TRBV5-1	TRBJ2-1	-	CASSLSGGPYNEQFF	TGCGCCAGCAGTCTTAGCGGGGGACCATACAATGAGCAGTTCTTC
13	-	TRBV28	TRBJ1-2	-	CASSYNRWGGYTF	TGTGCCAGCAGTTATAACAGGTGGGGTGGCTACACCTTC
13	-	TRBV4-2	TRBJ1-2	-	CASSQGSDYGYTF	TGTGCCAGCAGCCAAGGCTCGGACTATGGCTACACCTTC
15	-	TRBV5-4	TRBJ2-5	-	CASSLAGDGQETQYF	TGTGCCAGCAGCTTGGCAGGGGATGGACAAGAGACCCAGTACTTC
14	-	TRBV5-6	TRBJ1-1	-	CASSLAGYNTEAFF	TGTGCCAGCAGCTTGGCAGGATATAACACTGAAGCTTTCTTT
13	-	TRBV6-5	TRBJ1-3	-	CASGASPGNTIYF	TGTGCCAGCGGGGCCAGCCCTGGAAACACCATATATTTT
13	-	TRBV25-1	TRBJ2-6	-	CASSPAGANVLTF	TGTGCCAGCAGTCCCGCGGGGGCCAACGTCCTGACTTTC